This TCR beta chain was obtained from a study of T cell responses to AZD1222 COVID-19 vaccine. Using immunoSEQ multiplex PCR, the repertoire was profiled, and TCRdb retains in-frame clones only, with some absent. The table lists 46,000 or so clones, about 92% of them singletons. The CDR3 has 15 residues. In germline, CDR1 is LNHDA, CDR2 SQIVND (reference sequence). V was trimmed by 1 base and J by 4 bases, leaving 13 bases between them. Study outcomes and limitations: Just a handful of AZD1222 recipients were seropositive at baseline.

As concerns this clone: Its antigen remains unknown.

V gene TRBV19 combines with J gene TRBJ2-5; TRBD1 is a possible D gene (6 bases). The sample consisted of peripheral blood, taken 28 days after the second AZD1222 dose. The source of this sequence is an adult who received the AZD1222 COVID-19 vaccine. The DNA of the CDR3 is TGTGCCAGTAGTATAGGAACAGGGAGATTAGAGACCCAGTACTTC. Residues: CASSIGTGRLETQYF.